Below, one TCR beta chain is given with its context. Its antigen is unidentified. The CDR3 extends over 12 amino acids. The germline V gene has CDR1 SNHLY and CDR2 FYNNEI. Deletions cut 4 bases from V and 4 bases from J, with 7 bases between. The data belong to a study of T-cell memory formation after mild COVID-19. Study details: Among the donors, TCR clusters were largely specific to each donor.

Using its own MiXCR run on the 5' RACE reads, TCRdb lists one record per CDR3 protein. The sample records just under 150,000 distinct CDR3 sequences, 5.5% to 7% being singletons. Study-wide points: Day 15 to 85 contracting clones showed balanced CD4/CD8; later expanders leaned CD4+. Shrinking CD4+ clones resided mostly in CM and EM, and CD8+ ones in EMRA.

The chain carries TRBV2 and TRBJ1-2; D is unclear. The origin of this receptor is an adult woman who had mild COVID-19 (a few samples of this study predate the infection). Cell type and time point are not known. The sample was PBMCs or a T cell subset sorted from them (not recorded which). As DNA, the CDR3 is TGTGCCAGCAGTGTTTACACCTATGGCTACACCTTC. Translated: CASSVYTYGYTF.